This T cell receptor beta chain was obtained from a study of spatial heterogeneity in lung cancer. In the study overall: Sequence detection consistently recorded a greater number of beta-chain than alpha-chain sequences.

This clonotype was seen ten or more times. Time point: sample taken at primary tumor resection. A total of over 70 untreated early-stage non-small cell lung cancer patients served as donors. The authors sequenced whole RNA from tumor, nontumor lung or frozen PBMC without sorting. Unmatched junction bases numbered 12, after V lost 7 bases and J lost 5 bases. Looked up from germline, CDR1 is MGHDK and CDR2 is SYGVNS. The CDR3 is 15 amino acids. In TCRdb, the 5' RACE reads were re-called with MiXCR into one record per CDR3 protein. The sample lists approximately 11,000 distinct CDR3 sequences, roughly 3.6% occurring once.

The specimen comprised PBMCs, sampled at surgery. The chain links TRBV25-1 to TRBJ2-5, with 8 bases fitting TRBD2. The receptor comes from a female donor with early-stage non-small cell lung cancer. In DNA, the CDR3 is TGTGCCAGCAACAACTTCGGGGGGGCCCAGGAGACCCAGTACTTC. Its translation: CASNNFGGAQETQYF.